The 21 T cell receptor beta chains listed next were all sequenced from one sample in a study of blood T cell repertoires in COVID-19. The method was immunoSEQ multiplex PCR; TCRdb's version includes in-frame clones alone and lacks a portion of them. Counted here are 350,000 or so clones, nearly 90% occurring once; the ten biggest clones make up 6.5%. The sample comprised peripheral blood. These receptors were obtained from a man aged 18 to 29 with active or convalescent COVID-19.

DNA of the CDR3: TGTGCCATCAGTGAGGGCCGGGGAGGACGGCGACAAGAGACCCAGTACTTC. The encoded protein is CAISEGRGGRRQETQYF. The genes are TRBV10-3 and TRBJ2-5, with D perhaps matching TRBD2 (6 bases). The CDR3 extends over 17 amino acids. Germline CDR1 reads ENHRY; CDR2 reads SYGVKD. Trimming shortened V by 2 bases and J by 2 bases, and 18 bases separated the two germline ends.

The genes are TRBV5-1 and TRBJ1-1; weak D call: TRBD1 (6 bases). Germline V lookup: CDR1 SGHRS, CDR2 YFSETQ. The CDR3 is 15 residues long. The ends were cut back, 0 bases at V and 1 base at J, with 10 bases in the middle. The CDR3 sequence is CASSLAGAGNTEAFF. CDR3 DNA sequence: TGCGCCAGCAGCTTGGCAGGGGCCGGGAACACTGAAGCTTTCTTT.

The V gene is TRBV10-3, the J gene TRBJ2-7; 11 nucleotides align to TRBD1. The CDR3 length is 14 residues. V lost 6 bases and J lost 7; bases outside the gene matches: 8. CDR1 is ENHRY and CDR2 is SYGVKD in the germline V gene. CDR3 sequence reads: CAIRGTGGSREQYF. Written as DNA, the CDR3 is TGTGCCATCAGAGGGACAGGGGGATCCCGGGAGCAGTACTTC.

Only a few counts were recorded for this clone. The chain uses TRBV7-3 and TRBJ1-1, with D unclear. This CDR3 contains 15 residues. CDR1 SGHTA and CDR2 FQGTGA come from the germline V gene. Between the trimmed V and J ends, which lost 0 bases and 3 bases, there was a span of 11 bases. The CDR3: CASSLTRLRDTEAFF. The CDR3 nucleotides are TGTGCCAGCAGCTTAACTCGGCTGAGGGACACTGAAGCTTTCTTT.

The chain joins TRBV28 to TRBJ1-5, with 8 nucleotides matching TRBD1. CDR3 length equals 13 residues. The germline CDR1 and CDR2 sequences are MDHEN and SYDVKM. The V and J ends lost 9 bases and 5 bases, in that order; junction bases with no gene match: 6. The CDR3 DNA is TGTGCCAGTGAGGCAGGGGGCCATCAGCCCCAGCATTTT. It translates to CASEAGGHQPQHF.

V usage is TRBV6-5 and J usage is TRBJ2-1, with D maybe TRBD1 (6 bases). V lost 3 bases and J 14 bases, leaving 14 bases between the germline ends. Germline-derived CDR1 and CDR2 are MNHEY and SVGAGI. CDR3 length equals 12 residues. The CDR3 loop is CASSYSGVFEFF. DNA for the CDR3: TGTGCCAGCAGTTATTCAGGGGTTTTTGAGTTCTTC.

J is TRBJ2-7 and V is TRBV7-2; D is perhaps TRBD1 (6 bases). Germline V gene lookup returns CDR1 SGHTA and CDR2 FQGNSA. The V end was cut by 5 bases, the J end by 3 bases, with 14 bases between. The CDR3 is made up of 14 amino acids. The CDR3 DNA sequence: TGTGCCAGCAGCCAAAAGGGGGTTATCTACGAGCAGTACTTC. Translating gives CASSQKGVIYEQYF.

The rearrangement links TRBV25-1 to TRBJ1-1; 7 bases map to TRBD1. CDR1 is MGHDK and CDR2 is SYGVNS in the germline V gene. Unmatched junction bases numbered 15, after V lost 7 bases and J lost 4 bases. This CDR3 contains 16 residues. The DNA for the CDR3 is TGTGCCAGCACTCCCAGGGAACAGGGGCGGATCACTGAAGCTTTCTTT. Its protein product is CASTPREQGRITEAFF. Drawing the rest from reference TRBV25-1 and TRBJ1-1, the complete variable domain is EADIYQTPRYLVIGTGKKITLECSQTMGHDKMYWYQQDPGMELHLIHYSYGVNSTEKGDLSSESTVSRIRTEHFPLTLESARPSHTSQYLCASTPREQGRITEAFFGQGTRLTVV.

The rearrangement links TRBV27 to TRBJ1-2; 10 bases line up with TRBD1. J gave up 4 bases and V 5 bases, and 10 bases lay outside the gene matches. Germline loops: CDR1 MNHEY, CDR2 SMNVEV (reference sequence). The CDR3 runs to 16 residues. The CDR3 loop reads CASSLRTGGYIYGYTF. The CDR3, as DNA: TGTGCCAGCAGTCTCCGGACAGGGGGGTATATCTATGGCTACACCTTC.

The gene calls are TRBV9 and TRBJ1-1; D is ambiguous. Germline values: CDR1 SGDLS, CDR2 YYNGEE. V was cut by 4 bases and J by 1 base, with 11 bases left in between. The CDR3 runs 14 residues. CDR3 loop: CASSPGRPNTEAFF. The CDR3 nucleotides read TGTGCCAGCAGCCCTGGGAGGCCGAACACTGAAGCTTTCTTT.

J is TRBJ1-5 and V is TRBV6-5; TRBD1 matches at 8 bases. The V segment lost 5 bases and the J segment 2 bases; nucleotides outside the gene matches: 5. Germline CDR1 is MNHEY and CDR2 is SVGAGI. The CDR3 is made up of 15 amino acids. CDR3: CASSTDRVGNQPQHF. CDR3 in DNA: TGTGCCAGCAGTACGGACAGGGTGGGCAATCAGCCCCAGCATTTT.

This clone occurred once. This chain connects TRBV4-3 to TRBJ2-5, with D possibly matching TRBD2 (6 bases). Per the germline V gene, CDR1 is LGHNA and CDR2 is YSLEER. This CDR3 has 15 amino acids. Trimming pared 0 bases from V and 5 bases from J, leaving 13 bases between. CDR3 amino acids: CASSQDAGSWETQYF. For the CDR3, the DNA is TGCGCCAGCAGCCAAGATGCGGGAAGTTGGGAGACCCAGTACTTC.

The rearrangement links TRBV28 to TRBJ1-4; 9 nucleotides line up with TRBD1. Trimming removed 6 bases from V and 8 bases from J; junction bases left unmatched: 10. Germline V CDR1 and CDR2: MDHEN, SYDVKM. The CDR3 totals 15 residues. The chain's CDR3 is CASRDSGTGNEKLFF. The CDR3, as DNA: TGTGCCAGCAGGGACTCCGGGACAGGGAACGAAAAACTGTTTTTT.

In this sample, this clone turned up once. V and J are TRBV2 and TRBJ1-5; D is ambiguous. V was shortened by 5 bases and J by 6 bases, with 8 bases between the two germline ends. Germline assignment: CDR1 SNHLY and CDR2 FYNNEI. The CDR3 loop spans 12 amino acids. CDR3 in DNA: TGTGCCAGCAGTCGAGTTACTCAGCCCCAGCATTTT. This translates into CASSRVTQPQHF.

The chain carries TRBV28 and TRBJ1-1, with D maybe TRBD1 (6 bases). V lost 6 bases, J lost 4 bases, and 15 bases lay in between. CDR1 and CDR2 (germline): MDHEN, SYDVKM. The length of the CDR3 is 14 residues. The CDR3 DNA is TGTGCCAGCAGACCAGGGGCAGGGATCACTGAAGCTTTCTTT. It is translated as CASRPGAGITEAFF.

The CDR3 DNA follows: TGTGCCAGCAGAACAGGGCGCTACGAGCAGTACTTC. Translating gives CASRTGRYEQYF. The chain carries TRBV21-1 and TRBJ2-7; whether TRBD1, the table's D call, matches the DNA was not checked. TRBV21-1 is a recognized pseudogene. The CDR3 runs to 12 residues.

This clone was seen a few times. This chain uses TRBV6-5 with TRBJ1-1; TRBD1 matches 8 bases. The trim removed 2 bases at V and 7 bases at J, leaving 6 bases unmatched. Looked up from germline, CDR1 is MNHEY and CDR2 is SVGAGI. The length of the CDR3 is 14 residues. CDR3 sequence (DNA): TGTGCCAGCAGTTACGGGACAGGAGGGGTTGAAGCTTTCTTT. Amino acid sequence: CASSYGTGGVEAFF.

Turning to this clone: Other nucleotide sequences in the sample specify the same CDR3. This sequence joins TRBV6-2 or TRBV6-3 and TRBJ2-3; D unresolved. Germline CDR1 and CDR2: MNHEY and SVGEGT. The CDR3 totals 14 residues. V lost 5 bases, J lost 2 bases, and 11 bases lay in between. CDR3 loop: CASSTGTATDTQYF. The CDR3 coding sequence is TGTGCCAGCAGTACCGGAACAGCCACAGATACGCAGTATTTT.

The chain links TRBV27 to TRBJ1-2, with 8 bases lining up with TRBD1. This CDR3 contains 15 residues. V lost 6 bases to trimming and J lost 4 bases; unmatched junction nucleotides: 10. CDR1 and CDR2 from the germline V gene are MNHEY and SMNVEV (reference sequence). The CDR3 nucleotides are TGTGCCAGCAGCCCCGGGACAGGACGATTCTATGGCTACACCTTC. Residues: CASSPGTGRFYGYTF.

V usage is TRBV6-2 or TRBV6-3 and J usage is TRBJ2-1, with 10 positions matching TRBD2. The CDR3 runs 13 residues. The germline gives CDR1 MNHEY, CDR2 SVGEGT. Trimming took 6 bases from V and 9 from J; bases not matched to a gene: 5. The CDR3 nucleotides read TGTGCCAGCAGCCCTAGCGGGAGACCTGAGCAGTTCTTC. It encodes CASSPSGRPEQFF.

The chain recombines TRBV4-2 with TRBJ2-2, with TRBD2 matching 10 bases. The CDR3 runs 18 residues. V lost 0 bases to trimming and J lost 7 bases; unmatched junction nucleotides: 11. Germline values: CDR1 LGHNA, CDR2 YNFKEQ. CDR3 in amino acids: CASSQDPPSSGGIGELFF. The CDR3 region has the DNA TGTGCCAGCAGCCAAGATCCCCCAAGTAGCGGGGGGATCGGGGAGCTGTTTTTT.